This entry lists 16 T cell receptor beta chains sequenced from one sample in a study of beta chain features in type 1 diabetes. Since all of the isolated RNA was reverse transcribed, expressed TCRB transcripts were what got sequenced. Using immunoSEQ multiplex PCR, the repertoire was profiled, and TCRdb retains in-frame clones only, with some absent. Among 150,000 to 170,000 clones listed, about 9.4% were seen once. These receptors' antigens are unknown. General observations from the study: People with Type 1 diabetes carried modestly yet significantly shorter TCRB CDR3s in all four CD4+ subsets.

The sample taken for sequencing was central memory CD4+ T cells from blood. The receptor source for this set is a man aged 25 to 40 with type 1 diabetes.

This clone showed up just a few times. The gene calls are TRBV4-2 and TRBJ2-1, with 14 bases lining up with TRBD2. The CDR3 loop spans 19 amino acids. Per germline, CDR1 LGHNA and CDR2 YNFKEQ. V was pared by 3 bases and J by 2 bases, with 9 bases of the junction left unmatched. For the CDR3, the DNA is TGTGCCAGCAGCCACCGACTAGCGGGAGGGCCGGGAACCTACAATGAGCAGTTCTTC. Encoded protein: CASSHRLAGGPGTYNEQFF.

This clone appeared a few times. The rearrangement joins TRBV7-8 to TRBJ2-1, with D tentatively TRBD2 (5 bases). The V end was cut by 5 bases, the J end by 7 bases, with 24 bases between. Germline assignment: CDR1 SGHVS and CDR2 FQNEAQ. The CDR3 has 17 amino acids. CDR3 sequence reads: CASSPRTGSFNINEQFF. The CDR3 nucleotides read TGTGCCAGCAGCCCTCGGACGGGGAGCTTCAATATAAATGAGCAGTTCTTC.

The chain joins TRBV9 to TRBJ2-2, with 14 bases matching TRBD2. The CDR3 loop spans 15 amino acids. Germline trimming cut 4 bases from V and 7 bases from J; bases unmatched to any gene: 3. Germline CDR1 and CDR2: SGDLS and YYNGEE. The CDR3 loop reads CASSPGLAGVGELFF. DNA for the CDR3: TGTGCCAGCAGCCCGGGACTAGCGGGAGTCGGGGAGCTGTTTTTT. The full variable domain, in which reference TRBV9 and TRBJ2-2 provide the parts outside the CDR3, is DSGVTQTPKHLITATGQRVTLRCSPRSGDLSVYWYQQSLDQGLQFLIQYYNGEERAKGNILERFSAQQFPDLHSELNLSSLELGDSALYFCASSPGLAGVGELFFGEGSRLTVL.

In this sample, this clone turned up a few times. V and J are TRBV2 and TRBJ2-1; 14 bases map to TRBD2. The CDR3 has 17 amino acids. Trimming took 2 bases from V and 16 from J; bases not matched to a gene: 16. Germline V gene lookup returns CDR1 SNHLY and CDR2 FYNNEI. The CDR3 coding sequence is TGTGCCAGCAGTGAAACTCCGGGACTAGCGGGAGCAATGAGCCCCTTCTTC. It is translated as CASSETPGLAGAMSPFF.

V usage is TRBV27 and J usage is TRBJ2-1, with TRBD2 matching over 8 bases. Germline loops: CDR1 MNHEY, CDR2 SMNVEV (reference sequence). This CDR3 is 17 amino acids long. The V gene end was trimmed by 6 bases and the J gene end by 6 bases; junction bases not matched to a gene: 16. CDR3 DNA sequence: TGTGCCAGCAGCCCTGCCCCCGGGACTAGTCTTCTCAATGAGCAGTTCTTC. Amino acids: CASSPAPGTSLLNEQFF.

The chain is built from TRBV10-2 and TRBJ2-7; tentative D call: TRBD1 (5 bases). Germline V CDR1 and CDR2: WSHSY, SAAADI. The V end lost 8 bases, the J end lost 4 bases, and 12 bases lay between the germline ends. This CDR3 is built from 12 residues. The CDR3 loop is CASGMGRYEQYF. The DNA of the CDR3 is TGCGCCAGCGGAATGGGGCGGTACGAGCAGTACTTC.

This clone came up a few times. This sequence joins TRBV10-3 and TRBJ2-2, with TRBD2 matching 7 bases. The CDR3 has 15 residues. Germline V lookup: CDR1 ENHRY, CDR2 SYGVKD. With 3 bases clipped from V and 10 bases from J, the junction kept 11 bases outside the gene matches. CDR3 DNA: TGTGCCATCAGTGACATGGCTAGCGGCCGAATGGAGCTGTTTTTT. Residues: CAISDMASGRMELFF.

This clone was seen more than once but under ten times. The chain links TRBV9 to TRBJ2-5; no clear D gene. V shed 4 bases and J shed 2 bases, with 24 bases lying between them. The CDR3 length is 18 residues. Germline V gene data show CDR1 as SGDLS and CDR2 as YYNGEE. The CDR3 protein is CASSTDGAVYPTQETQYF. CDR3 DNA sequence: TGTGCCAGCAGCACAGACGGCGCAGTCTATCCTACTCAAGAGACCCAGTACTTC.

The V and J genes are TRBV7-2 and TRBJ1-2; D perhaps matches TRBD1 (6 bases). This CDR3 region has 14 residues. V lost 2 bases, J lost 2 bases, and 9 bases lay in between. The germline V gene encodes CDR1 SGHTA and CDR2 FQGNSA. For the CDR3, the DNA is TGTGCCAGCAGCTTATCCAGGGGCAACTATGGCTACACCTTC. It is translated as CASSLSRGNYGYTF.

The chain employs TRBV18 and TRBJ2-4, with 8 bases fitting TRBD2. Germline CDR1 and CDR2: KGHSH and LQKENI. The CDR3 extends over 13 amino acids. V lost 2 bases and J lost 9; bases outside the gene matches: 3. CDR3: CASSPSAGGIQYF. CDR3 in DNA: TGTGCCAGCTCACCATCCGCGGGAGGCATTCAGTACTTC. Together with reference TRBV18 and TRBJ2-4, the CDR3 gives the full variable domain: NAGVMQNPRHLVRRRGQEARLRCSPMKGHSHVYWYRQLPEEGLKFMVYLQKENIIDESGMPKERFSAEFPKEGPSILRIQQVVRGDSAAYFCASSPSAGGIQYFGAGTRLSVL.

The rearrangement links TRBV7-2 to TRBJ2-1, with 8 bases identical to TRBD2. This CDR3 spans 16 amino acids. CDR1 is SGHTA, CDR2 FQGNSA, per germline. After removal of 1 base from V and 4 bases from J, the junction contained 6 bases not matched to a gene. CDR3 DNA sequence: TGTGCCAGCAGCTTAGTCGGGACTAGGGATTACAATGAGCAGTTCTTC. This translates into CASSLVGTRDYNEQFF. Variable domain in full (rest from reference TRBV7-2 and TRBJ2-1): GAGVSQSPSNKVTEKGKDVELRCDPISGHTALYWYRQSLGQGLEFLIYFQGNSAPDKSGLPSDRFSAERTGGSVSTLTIQRTQQEDSAVYLCASSLVGTRDYNEQFFGPGTRLTVL.

The rearrangement joins TRBV28 to TRBJ2-3; 8 bases agree with TRBD2. The CDR3 loop spans 13 amino acids. Unmatched junction bases numbered 6, after V lost 11 bases and J lost 2 bases. Germline CDR1 MDHEN, CDR2 SYDVKM. DNA for the CDR3: TGTGCCTGCACTAGCGGAGACACAGATACGCAGTATTTT. The encoded protein is CACTSGDTDTQYF.

This clone was seen a handful of times. This chain links TRBV5-4 with TRBJ2-7; 12 bases match TRBD2. Germline CDR1 reads SGHNT; CDR2 reads YYREEE (reference sequence). J lost 6 bases, V lost 10 bases, and 5 bases had no gene match. This CDR3 spans 12 amino acids. This CDR3 is CAGGLAGAEQYF. The CDR3 DNA sequence: TGTGCCGGGGGACTAGCGGGTGCCGAGCAGTACTTC.

The chain recombines TRBV7-9 with TRBJ2-7, with a tentative D call TRBD1 (6 bases). The CDR3 spans 13 residues. V shed 3 bases and J shed 5 bases, with 11 bases lying between them. Germline CDR1 and CDR2: SEHNR and FQNEAQ (reference sequence). The CDR3 spells CASSFHRVDEQYF. CDR3 in DNA: TGTGCCAGCAGCTTCCACAGGGTGGACGAGCAGTACTTC. Drawing the rest from reference TRBV7-9 and TRBJ2-7, the complete variable domain is DTGVSQNPRHKITKRGQNVTFRCDPISEHNRLYWYRQTLGQGPEFLTYFQNEAQLEKSRLLSDRFSAERPKGSFSTLEIQRTEQGDSAMYLCASSFHRVDEQYFGPGTRLTVT.

This clone was seen more than once but under ten times. The chain has TRBV18 and TRBJ2-7, with TRBD1 matching over 7 bases. The J segment lost 2 bases and the V segment lost 6 bases, leaving 7 bases of the junction unmatched. The germline gives CDR1 KGHSH, CDR2 LQKENI. The CDR3 has 14 amino acids. CDR3 bases: TGTGCCAGCTCCTCGGACAGGAATACCTACGAGCAGTACTTC. This translates into CASSSDRNTYEQYF.

This clone was found a few times. CDR3 loop: CASSSRPSTRTAYEQYF. The DNA of the CDR3 is TGTGCCAGCAGCTCCCGACCCTCGACTAGAACCGCCTACGAGCAGTACTTC. The V gene is TRBV7-2, the J gene TRBJ2-7; a possible D gene is TRBD2 (6 bases). V was trimmed by 4 bases and J by 2 bases, leaving 21 bases between them. This CDR3 comprises 17 residues. CDR1 and CDR2 (germline): SGHTA, FQGNSA.